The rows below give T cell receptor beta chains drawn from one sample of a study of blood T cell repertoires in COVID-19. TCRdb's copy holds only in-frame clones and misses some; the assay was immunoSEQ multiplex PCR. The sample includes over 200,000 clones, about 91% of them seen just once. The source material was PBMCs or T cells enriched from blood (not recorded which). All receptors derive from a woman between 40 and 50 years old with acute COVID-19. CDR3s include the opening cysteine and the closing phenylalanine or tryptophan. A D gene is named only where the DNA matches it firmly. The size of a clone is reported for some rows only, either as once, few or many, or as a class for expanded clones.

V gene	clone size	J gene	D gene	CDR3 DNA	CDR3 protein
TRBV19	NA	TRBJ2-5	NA	TGTGCCAGTAGCCATACGGCCAGGGTGGAGACCCAGTACTTC	CASSHTARVETQYF
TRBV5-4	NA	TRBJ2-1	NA	TGTGCCAGCAGCCAAAGAGGGCGGCATGAGCAGTTCTTC	CASSQRGRHEQFF
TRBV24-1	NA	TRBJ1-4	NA	TGTGCCACCAGTGATTCCCAAAAGGGGGCTAATGAAAAACTGTTTTTT	CATSDSQKGANEKLFF
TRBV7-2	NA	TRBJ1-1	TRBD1	TGTGCCAGCAGCTTAGGGGACAGGGGAGGGAACACTGAAGCTTTCTTT	CASSLGDRGGNTEAFF
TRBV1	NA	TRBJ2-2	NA	TGCACCAGCAGCCCACCACTAGCGGGGGACGGGGAGCTGTTTTTT	CTSSPPLAGDGELFF
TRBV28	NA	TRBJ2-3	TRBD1	TGTGCCAGCAGTCGGGACAGGGGTGGCTTTGATACGCAGTATTTT	CASSRDRGGFDTQYF
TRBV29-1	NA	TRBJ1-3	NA	TGCAGCGCAAGACTCAACTCTGGAAACACCATATATTTT	CSARLNSGNTIYF
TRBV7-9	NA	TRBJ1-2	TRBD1	TGTGCCAGCAGCTTACGGCTCGCCGGGACAGTCTATGGCTACACCTTC	CASSLRLAGTVYGYTF
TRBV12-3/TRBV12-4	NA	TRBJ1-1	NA	TGTGCCAGCAGTACTTCAGCGGCCACTGAAGCTTTCTTT	CASSTSAATEAFF
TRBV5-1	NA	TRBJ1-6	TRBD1	TGCGCCAGCAGCCCCGACAGGGGCTATAATTCACCCCTCCACTTT	CASSPDRGYNSPLHF
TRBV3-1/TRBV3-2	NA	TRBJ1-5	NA	TGTGCCAGCAGCCGCAGGGCGGGACAGCCCCAGCATTTT	CASSRRAGQPQHF
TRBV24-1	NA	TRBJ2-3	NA	TGTGCCACCAGTGATTTCGCGAGGGGGGGAGATACGCAGTATTTT	CATSDFARGGDTQYF
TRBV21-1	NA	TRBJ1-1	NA	TGTGCCAGCAGCGCTAAGGGGACACTTATCCCAAGGAGAGCTTTCTTT	CASSAKGTLIPRRAFF
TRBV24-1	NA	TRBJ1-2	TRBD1	TGTGCCACCAGTGATCCGGACAGGGCCTATGGCTACACCTTC	CATSDPDRAYGYTF
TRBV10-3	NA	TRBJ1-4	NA	TGTGCCATCAGTGACCCAGGTGAGGCGGGGAGCCGCCGAGGAAAACTGTTTTTT	CAISDPGEAGSRRGKLFF
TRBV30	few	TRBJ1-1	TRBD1	TGTGCCTGGAGAGGGGACAGGGGGCTTAACACTGAAGCTTTCTTT	CAWRGDRGLNTEAFF
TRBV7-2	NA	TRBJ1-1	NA	TGTGCCAGCAGTTCAGGCCCTGGGGCGAACACTGAAGCTTTCTTT	CASSSGPGANTEAFF
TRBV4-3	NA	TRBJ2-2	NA	TGCGCCAGCAGCCAAATTCGAGCTACCGGGGAGCTGTTTTTT	CASSQIRATGELFF
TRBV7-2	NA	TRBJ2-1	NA	TGTGCCAGCAGCTTAGCCGGTAGCTACAATGAGCAGTTCTTC	CASSLAGSYNEQFF
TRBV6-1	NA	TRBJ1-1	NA	TGTGCCAGCAGTGAATTCCGCGGGGGGGGCAGGACTGAAGCTTTCTTT	CASSEFRGGGRTEAFF
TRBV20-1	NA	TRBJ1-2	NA	TGCAGTGCTAGGGCCGTAAAGGGCTACACCTTC	CSARAVKGYTF
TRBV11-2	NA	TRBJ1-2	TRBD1	TGTGCCAGCAGCTTTCCAGGGACAGGTGGCTACACCTTC	CASSFPGTGGYTF
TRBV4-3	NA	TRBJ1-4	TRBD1	TGCGCCAGCAGCCAGGTGGGACAGGGTTTAAATGAAAAACTGTTTTTT	CASSQVGQGLNEKLFF
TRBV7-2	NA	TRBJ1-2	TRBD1	TGTGCCAGCAGCTTTGGTGGGACAGCTACCGTGCTTGGTGGCTACACCTTC	CASSFGGTATVLGGYTF
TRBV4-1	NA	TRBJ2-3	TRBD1	TGCGCCAGCAGCCAAGGCAGCAGGGGGCGCGTCACAGATACGCAGTATTTT	CASSQGSRGRVTDTQYF
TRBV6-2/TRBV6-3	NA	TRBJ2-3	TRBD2	TGTGCCAGCAGTTATGGGGAGCGGGGGGCGTCAGATACGCAGTATTTT	CASSYGERGASDTQYF
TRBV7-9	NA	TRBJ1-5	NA	TGTGCCAGCAGCTTCTCAGGGGCGGGTCAGCCCCAGCATTTT	CASSFSGAGQPQHF